This TCR beta chain stems from a study of beta chain features in type 1 diabetes. The entirety of the isolated RNA underwent reverse transcription, so expressed TCRB transcripts were sequenced. The repertoire was sequenced with immunoSEQ multiplex PCR; TCRdb's copy has only in-frame clones and lacks some. The table has more than 150,000 clones, more than 9.5% seen once. Whole-study findings and limits: The VDJ junctions of type 1 diabetes patients carried fewer insertions and more deletions.

From germline, CDR1 is MDHEN and CDR2 SYDVKM. V lost 8 bases to trimming and J lost 6 bases, with 11 bases between them. The CDR3 contains 12 residues. Note on this clone: What it recognizes is unknown.

This TCR was recovered from a man younger than 35 in good health. This rearrangement joins TRBV28 to TRBJ1-5; D uncertain. The sequencing sample was made of central memory CD4+ T cells from blood. CDR3 protein: CASGSGSQPQHF. CDR3 sequence (DNA): TGTGCCAGCGGCAGTGGGAGTCAGCCCCAGCATTTT.